The T cell receptor beta chain under discussion was sequenced for a study of human T cells and chemical hapten exposure. Study overall: TCR yields per sample varied, mainly owing to small pooled library volume differences. Study findings and constraints: The presence of alopecia in the donors means their immune response may differ from healthy people's.

One entry per CDR3 protein, called by TCRdb with MiXCR from the RACE reads. The sample records under 100,000 distinct CDR3 sequences, over 10% being singletons. This clonotype turned up a few times. The antigen remains unidentified. Time point reported: patch test 2, 6 weeks after DPC sensitization. Treatment denoted: therapeutic diphenylcyclopropenone sensitization with weekly scalp DPC. Each patch-test visit's blood sample preceded patch application. Sequencing started from total RNA isolated from unfractionated whole blood. Trimming left V 4 bases short and J 6 bases short, with 13 bases between. Germline lookup yields CDR1 MGHRA and CDR2 YSYEKL. This CDR3 has 14 residues.

The sequence came from a woman aged 40 to 55 with alopecia areata. Some clones in this sample may be carry-over from other donors' samples. The input for sequencing was whole blood, taken in connection with sensitization to the hapten diphenylcyclopropenone (DPC). The chain carries TRBV4-1 and TRBJ2-1; no reliable D call. The CDR3 bases are TGCGCCAGCAGCCTTGAGGCGAGTTCCAATGAGCAGTTCTTC. This encodes CASSLEASSNEQFF.